These 30 T cell receptor beta chains came from one sample sequenced in a study of cytomegalovirus exposure and HLA in healthy donors. Data came from immunoSEQ multiplex PCR; TCRdb stores just in-frame clones and leaves some out. Among about 180,000 clones listed, about 89% were seen once. The sample comprised PBMCs. The receptors were gathered from a young man in good health and CMV-seropositive.

The chain is built from TRBV18 and TRBJ1-1; TRBD1 agrees at 7 bases. The CDR3 extends over 13 amino acids. The junction had 3 bases not matched to a gene; V was cut back by 1 base and J by 7 bases. Germline lookup yields CDR1 KGHSH and CDR2 LQKENI. The DNA of the CDR3 is TGTGCCAGCTCACCACAGGGGGCGCTTGAAGCTTTCTTT. Encoded protein: CASSPQGALEAFF.

This chain joins TRBV4-3 and TRBJ2-3; D perhaps matches TRBD1 (5 bases). The germline gives CDR1 LGHNA, CDR2 YSLEER. The CDR3 is made up of 17 amino acids. The V gene lost 0 bases and the J gene lost 6 bases, with 19 bases spanning the gap. Here the CDR3 reads CASSQDRYRYPWDTQYF. The CDR3 nucleotides read TGCGCCAGCAGCCAAGATCGGTACAGGTACCCCTGGGATACGCAGTATTTT.

This CDR3 is CAAGRRGDGTDTQYF. For the CDR3, the DNA is TGTGCCGCTGGACGGCGGGGGGACGGCACAGATACGCAGTATTTT. This chain links TRBV13 with TRBJ2-3, with 8 bases identical to TRBD2. The CDR3 is 15 residues long. Germline loops: CDR1 PRHDT, CDR2 FYEKMQ (reference sequence). V trimming: 11 bases; J trimming: 1 base; junction bases outside the gene matches: 11.

The chain couples TRBV19 to TRBJ1-2; 9 bases agree with TRBD1. V lost 11 bases, J lost 2 bases, and 9 bases stayed unmatched. CDR3 size: 14 residues. CDR1 LNHDA and CDR2 SQIVND come from the germline V gene (reference sequence). CDR3 region: CASSPGTGNYGYTF. The CDR3 bases are TGTGCCTCATCCCCCGGGACAGGGAACTATGGCTACACCTTC.

Details on this clone: At one boundary the junction diverges from the germline segment, which might be a read error. CDR3 amino acids: CASSGGLREAQYF. CDR3 coding DNA: TGCGCCAGCAGCGGGGGACTTCGAGAGGCCCAGTACTTC. J is TRBJ2-5 and V is TRBV5-1; possibly TRBD2 for D (6 bases). Per germline, CDR1 SGHRS and CDR2 YFSETQ. This CDR3 spans 13 amino acids.

Only one count was recorded for this clone. V and J are TRBV7-9 and TRBJ2-5, with a tentative D call TRBD2 (6 bases). This CDR3 is built from 13 residues. In germline, CDR1 is SEHNR, CDR2 FQNEAQ (reference sequence). Trimming left V 4 bases short and J 5 bases short, with 11 bases between. CDR3: CASSWAGGETQYF. CDR3 coding DNA: TGTGCCAGCAGCTGGGCCGGAGGGGAGACCCAGTACTTC.

V gene TRBV5-3 combines with J gene TRBJ2-3; perhaps TRBD1 as D (5 bases). TRBV5-3 is classed as an ORF, of uncertain function. The CDR3 runs to 14 residues. Trimming removed 3 bases from V and 1 base from J, with 9 bases in between. CDR3 DNA sequence: TGTGCCAGAAGCTCTATGACAGGCACAGATACGCAGTATTTT. As protein: CARSSMTGTDTQYF.

This clone was recorded once. CDR3 sequence reads: CSVEGREGYTF. The CDR3 nucleotides are TGCAGCGTTGAGGGCCGAGAAGGCTACACCTTC. This chain connects TRBV29-1 to TRBJ1-2, with D hard to call. With 3 bases removed from V and 8 bases from J, the gap between germline ends came to 10 bases. CDR3 length: 11 residues. CDR1 and CDR2 from the germline V gene are SQVTM and ANQGSEA. The whole variable domain, remainder taken from reference TRBV29-1 and TRBJ1-2, is SAVISQKPSRDICQRGTSLTIQCQVDSQVTMMFWYRQQPGQSLTLIATANQGSEATYESGFVIDKFPISRPNLTFSTLTVSNMSPEDSSIYLCSVEGREGYTFGSGTRLTVV.

This chain joins TRBV6-5 and TRBJ2-3; 7 bases line up with TRBD1. CDR1 and CDR2 from the germline V gene are MNHEY and SVGAGI. The CDR3 is made up of 14 amino acids. Trimming removed 5 bases from V and 5 bases from J; junction bases left unmatched: 7. This CDR3 is CASSVDRPGDTQYF. The CDR3 DNA follows: TGTGCCAGCAGTGTGGACAGGCCGGGAGATACGCAGTATTTT.

The V call is TRBV2, the J call TRBJ1-2; 7 bases align to TRBD1. The CDR3 is made up of 12 amino acids. Germline trimming cut 8 bases from V and 10 bases from J; bases unmatched to any gene: 10. Germline V gene lookup returns CDR1 SNHLY and CDR2 FYNNEI. The CDR3 sequence: CASPDRDTDYTF. The CDR3, as DNA: TGTGCCAGCCCCGACAGGGACACTGACTACACCTTC.

The chain uses TRBV7-8 and TRBJ1-4; D is unresolved. The CDR3 spans 13 residues. Germline CDR1 SGHVS, CDR2 FQNEAQ. The V end lost 7 bases, the J end lost 8 bases, and 14 bases lay between the germline ends. The CDR3 spells CASTPREREKLFF. The CDR3 DNA follows: TGTGCCAGCACCCCGAGAGAGCGCGAAAAACTGTTTTTT.

The chain carries TRBV6-6 and TRBJ2-7, with 9 bases fitting TRBD2. The CDR3 is 13 residues long. Germline CDR1 is MNHNY and CDR2 is SVGAGI (reference sequence). J gave up 0 bases and V 10 bases, and 4 bases lay outside the gene matches. This CDR3 is CAIGGRASYEQYF. The CDR3, as DNA: TGTGCCATCGGCGGGAGGGCCTCCTACGAGCAGTACTTC.

The CDR3 sequence: CASSLWSRTGDNEQFF. The DNA for the CDR3 is TGTGCCAGCAGCTTGTGGTCGCGGACAGGCGACAATGAGCAGTTCTTC. The genes are TRBV7-6 and TRBJ2-1; 7 bases are shared with TRBD1. Trimming took 3 bases from V and 5 from J; bases not matched to a gene: 10. From germline, CDR1 is SGHVS and CDR2 FNYEAQ. This CDR3 is 16 amino acids long.

The gene calls are TRBV18 and TRBJ1-5, with D possibly TRBD1 on 5 matching bases. V was shortened by 6 bases and J by 5 bases, with 11 bases between the two germline ends. CDR1 and CDR2 (germline): KGHSH, LQKENI. The CDR3 extends over 13 amino acids. The CDR3 DNA follows: TGTGCCAGCTCGCCCCAGGGTTATCAGCCCCAGCATTTT. This translates into CASSPQGYQPQHF. The full variable domain, completed using reference TRBV18 and TRBJ1-5, is NAGVMQNPRHLVRRRGQEARLRCSPMKGHSHVYWYRQLPEEGLKFMVYLQKENIIDESGMPKERFSAEFPKEGPSILRIQQVVRGDSAAYFCASSPQGYQPQHFGDGTRLSIL.

V usage is TRBV4-3 and J usage is TRBJ2-1; the D is unclear. V was pared by 6 bases and J by 8 bases, with 8 bases between. The CDR3 runs 11 residues. CDR1 is LGHNA, CDR2 YSLEER, per germline. DNA of the CDR3: TGCGCCAGCAGTGTGGGCGATGAGCAGTTCTTC. The encoded protein is CASSVGDEQFF.

The rearrangement links TRBV4-2 to TRBJ1-5, with D hard to call. Trimming cost V 5 bases and J 0 bases, with 17 bases left between them. The CDR3 loop spans 17 amino acids. Germline V gives CDR1 LGHNA, CDR2 YNFKEQ. The CDR3 is CASSSNAGLNSNQPQHF. The DNA for the CDR3 is TGTGCCAGCAGCTCGAATGCGGGTCTCAATAGCAATCAGCCCCAGCATTTT.

The chain is built from TRBV7-8 and TRBJ2-7, with TRBD1 matching 8 bases. The trim removed 4 bases at V and 3 bases at J, leaving 5 bases unmatched. Germline CDR1 and CDR2: SGHVS and FQNEAQ. The CDR3 spans 14 residues. The CDR3 DNA reads TGTGCCAGCAGCTCCCCCAGGGGGCACTACGAGCAGTACTTC. Residues: CASSSPRGHYEQYF.

The rearrangement uses TRBV4-3 and TRBJ2-7, with unresolved D. Between the trimmed V and J ends, which lost 1 base and 0 bases, there was a span of 7 bases. The V gene's germline CDR1 is LGHNA and CDR2 YSLEER. This CDR3 region has 14 residues. The CDR3 here is CASSQASDSYEQYF. The CDR3 nucleotides read TGCGCCAGCAGCCAAGCCTCAGACTCCTACGAGCAGTACTTC.

This chain links TRBV2 with TRBJ2-5, with D possibly being TRBD2 (6 bases). V was trimmed by 6 bases and J by 2 bases, leaving 10 bases between them. The CDR3 spans 13 residues. Germline-derived CDR1 and CDR2 are SNHLY and FYNNEI. CDR3 residues: CASREGTQETQYF. As DNA, the CDR3 is TGTGCCAGCAGGGAGGGGACTCAAGAGACCCAGTACTTC.

The V and J genes are TRBV5-1 and TRBJ2-5; 7 nucleotides line up with TRBD1. This CDR3 spans 14 amino acids. Germline lookup yields CDR1 SGHRS and CDR2 YFSETQ. With V trimmed by 4 bases and J by 2 bases, 5 bases remained unmatched. This chain's CDR3 is CASSPLQGQETQYF. The CDR3 DNA reads TGCGCCAGCAGCCCACTACAGGGGCAAGAGACCCAGTACTTC.

The V and J genes are TRBV18 and TRBJ2-6; 11 nucleotides match TRBD2. V lost 3 bases and J lost 3; bases outside the gene matches: 7. The CDR3 sequence is 18 residues long. Germline assignment: CDR1 KGHSH and CDR2 LQKENI. The CDR3 bases are TGTGCCAGCTCACCGAATAGCGGGAGGGCCGGTGGGGCCAACGTCCTGACTTTC. This codes for CASSPNSGRAGGANVLTF.

The chain links TRBV13 to TRBJ2-1, with 9 bases identical to TRBD1. The CDR3 sequence is 14 residues long. J lost 8 bases, V lost 5 bases, and 7 bases had no gene match. Germline V CDR1 and CDR2: PRHDT, FYEKMQ (reference sequence). The CDR3 DNA reads TGTGCCAGCAGCAAGGGACAGGGCTGGGATGAGCAGTTCTTC. Its protein is CASSKGQGWDEQFF.

The chain carries TRBV27 and TRBJ2-1; D might be TRBD1 (6 bases). V lost 2 bases to trimming and J lost 4 bases, with 15 bases between them. The CDR3 contains 16 residues. The germline V gene has CDR1 MNHEY and CDR2 SMNVEV (reference sequence). The CDR3 region has the DNA TGTGCCAGCAGTTTACAACCGGACAGAAAGTACAATGAGCAGTTCTTC. Translating gives CASSLQPDRKYNEQFF.

This clone was observed once. This rearrangement joins TRBV6-6 to TRBJ2-2; D unresolved. Germline V gives CDR1 MNHNY, CDR2 SVGAGI (reference sequence). The CDR3 covers 14 residues. V was clipped by 6 bases and J by 6 bases, with 14 bases between them. The DNA for the CDR3 is TGTGCCAGCAGCCCAAAATTAGTTGCCGGGGAGCTGTTTTTT. It yields the protein CASSPKLVAGELFF.

The genes are TRBV12-5 and TRBJ2-1, with 11 nucleotides matching TRBD2. Looked up from germline, CDR1 is LGHNT and CDR2 is FRNRAP. The CDR3 consists of 16 residues. After removal of 0 bases from V and 4 bases from J, the junction contained 2 bases not matched to a gene. The CDR3 sequence is CASGLVASGRYNEQFF. CDR3 coding DNA: TGTGCTAGTGGTTTGGTGGCTAGCGGGAGGTACAATGAGCAGTTCTTC. Supplemented by reference TRBV12-5 and TRBJ2-1, the full variable domain reads DARVTQTPRHKVTEMGQEVTMRCQPILGHNTVFWYRQTMMQGLELLAYFRNRAPLDDSGMPKDRFSAEMPDATLATLKIQPSEPRDSAVYFCASGLVASGRYNEQFFGPGTRLTVL.

The chain links TRBV4-1 to TRBJ1-5; TRBD1 matches 9 bases. The J segment lost 10 bases and the V segment lost 5 bases, leaving 15 bases of the junction unmatched. This CDR3 region has 16 residues. From germline, CDR1 is MGHRA and CDR2 YSYEKL. This CDR3 is CASSSTTGGGGGPQHF. DNA for the CDR3: TGCGCCAGCAGCTCAACTACAGGGGGCGGTGGGGGACCCCAGCATTTT.

The gene calls are TRBV7-9 and TRBJ1-4; a possible D gene is TRBD1 (6 bases). This CDR3 contains 13 residues. The V gene lost 3 bases and the J gene lost 6 bases, with 8 bases spanning the gap. Germline V gene lookup returns CDR1 SEHNR and CDR2 FQNEAQ (reference sequence). The CDR3 DNA reads TGTGCCAGCAGCTTCGCAGGGGATGAAAAACTGTTTTTT. Amino acids: CASSFAGDEKLFF.

The gene calls are TRBV30 and TRBJ1-1; 8 bases are shared with TRBD1. J was trimmed by 10 bases and V by 4 bases; bases with no gene match: 11. This CDR3 has 13 amino acids. In germline, CDR1 is GTSNPN, CDR2 SVGIG (reference sequence). The CDR3 DNA reads as TGTGCCTGGATTCCTCGGACAGGGCGTCCAGCTTTCTTT. Its protein is CAWIPRTGRPAFF.

As for this clone: This specimen includes other DNA sequences encoding the same CDR3. This chain connects TRBV18 to TRBJ2-1, with D unclear. The length of the CDR3 is 13 residues. Germline CDR1 reads KGHSH; CDR2 reads LQKENI. V dropped 3 bases and J dropped 0 bases, with 3 bases sitting between them. The DNA of the CDR3 is TGTGCCAGCTCACCTAGCTCCTACAATGAGCAGTTCTTC. It encodes CASSPSSYNEQFF.

V is TRBV11-2 and J is TRBJ2-1, with TRBD2 identical over 9 bases. CDR1 is SGHAT and CDR2 is FQNNGV in the germline V gene. The CDR3 covers 13 residues. Trimming at V came to 5 bases and at J to 9 bases, leaving 5 bases not matched to a gene. CDR3 bases: TGTGCCAGCAGCGGCGGGACTAGCCTTGAGCAGTTCTTC. Translating it yields CASSGGTSLEQFF.